Listed here are 8 T cell receptor beta chains from one sample, sequenced in a study of cytomegalovirus exposure and HLA in healthy donors. 60 Vbeta and 13 Jbeta primers were used in PCR. Sequencing used immunoSEQ multiplex PCR; TCRdb keeps in-frame clones, though not all of them. The sample yields 80,000 to 130,000 clones, 79% seen once. Sequencing input: PBMCs. The receptors stem from a female donor in good health and CMV-seropositive.

This chain links TRBV19 with TRBJ2-1, with TRBD1 matching over 7 bases. This CDR3 has 15 amino acids. Looked up from germline, CDR1 is LNHDA and CDR2 is SQIVND (reference sequence). V dropped 5 bases and J dropped 6; count of bases not matched to a gene: 10. The CDR3 sequence: CASSSLDRVANEQFF. The CDR3 region has the DNA TGTGCCAGTAGTTCCCTTGACAGGGTCGCCAATGAGCAGTTCTTC.

V is TRBV10-3 and J is TRBJ2-1; D remains unclear. The CDR3 is made up of 13 amino acids. Trimming shortened V by 10 bases and J by 2 bases, and 12 bases separated the two germline ends. Germline V CDR1 and CDR2: ENHRY, SYGVKD. In DNA, the CDR3 is TGTGCCACCCTAGGCGACCCCTACAATGAGCAGTTCTTC. As protein: CATLGDPYNEQFF.

The chain uses TRBV19 and TRBJ1-1; perhaps TRBD1 as D (6 bases). Trimming stripped 1 base from V and 8 bases from J, with 11 bases between. The germline V gene encodes CDR1 LNHDA and CDR2 SQIVND (reference sequence). The CDR3 has 13 residues. CDR3 nucleotides: TGTGCCAGTAGTATAGGTCAGGGGTCGGAAGCTTTCTTT. Translating it yields CASSIGQGSEAFF.

About this clone itself: At one end the junction does not follow the germline gene, possibly because of a read error. The chain joins TRBV7-9 to TRBJ1-5; weak D call: TRBD1 (6 bases). The germline gives CDR1 SEHNR, CDR2 FQNEAQ (reference sequence). The CDR3 has 14 residues. CDR3 nucleotides: TGTTCCAGCAGCTTAGGGGAAGGGGGTCAGCCCCAGCATTTT. Protein sequence: CSSSLGEGGQPQHF.

The chain employs TRBV30 and TRBJ1-1; D perhaps matches TRBD1 (5 bases). Trimming stripped 4 bases from V and 5 bases from J, with 11 bases between. Germline CDR1 reads GTSNPN; CDR2 reads SVGIG (reference sequence). The CDR3 loop spans 12 amino acids. The CDR3 nucleotides are TGTGCCTGGACGCAGGGAGGAACTGAAGCTTTCTTT. Its protein product is CAWTQGGTEAFF.

This chain joins TRBV6-5 and TRBJ1-1; no firm D call. V lost 7 bases, J lost 4 bases, and 13 bases lay in between. The germline V gene has CDR1 MNHEY and CDR2 SVGAGI. The CDR3 loop spans 13 amino acids. CDR3 sequence (DNA): TGTGCCAGCACCTACCAGGTGGGCACTGAAGCTTTCTTT. It specifies CASTYQVGTEAFF.

The V call is TRBV7-9, the J call TRBJ2-7; 9 nucleotides match TRBD1. J was trimmed by 6 bases and V by 2 bases; bases with no gene match: 14. Germline lookup yields CDR1 SEHNR and CDR2 FQNEAQ (reference sequence). The CDR3 runs 17 residues. This CDR3 reads CASSLSESRDRDGEQYF. The CDR3 DNA reads TGTGCCAGCAGCTTATCGGAGTCTCGGGACAGGGACGGCGAGCAGTACTTC. Full variable domain (rest looked up from reference TRBV7-9 and TRBJ2-7): DTGVSQNPRHKITKRGQNVTFRCDPISEHNRLYWYRQTLGQGPEFLTYFQNEAQLEKSRLLSDRFSAERPKGSFSTLEIQRTEQGDSAMYLCASSLSESRDRDGEQYFGPGTRLTVT.

The J gene is TRBJ1-2, the V gene TRBV29-1; D may be TRBD1 (6 bases). V lost 3 bases and J lost 1, with 12 bases in between. The CDR3 covers 14 residues. Germline lookup yields CDR1 SQVTM and CDR2 ANQGSEA. CDR3 coding DNA: TGCAGCGTTGAGCCTTCAGGGGTTAACTATGGCTACACCTTC. Translation: CSVEPSGVNYGYTF.